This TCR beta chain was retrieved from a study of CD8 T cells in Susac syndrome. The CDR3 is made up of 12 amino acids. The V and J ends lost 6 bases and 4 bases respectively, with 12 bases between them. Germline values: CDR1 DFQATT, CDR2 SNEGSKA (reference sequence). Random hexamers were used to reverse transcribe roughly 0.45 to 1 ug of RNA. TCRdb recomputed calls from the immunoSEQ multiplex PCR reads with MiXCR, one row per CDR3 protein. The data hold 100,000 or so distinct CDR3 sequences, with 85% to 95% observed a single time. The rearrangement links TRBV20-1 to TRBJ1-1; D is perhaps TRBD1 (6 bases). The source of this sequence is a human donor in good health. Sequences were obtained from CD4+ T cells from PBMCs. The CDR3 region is CSASQGTTEAFF. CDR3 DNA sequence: TGCAGTGCATCACAGGGAACCACTGAAGCTTTCTTT.